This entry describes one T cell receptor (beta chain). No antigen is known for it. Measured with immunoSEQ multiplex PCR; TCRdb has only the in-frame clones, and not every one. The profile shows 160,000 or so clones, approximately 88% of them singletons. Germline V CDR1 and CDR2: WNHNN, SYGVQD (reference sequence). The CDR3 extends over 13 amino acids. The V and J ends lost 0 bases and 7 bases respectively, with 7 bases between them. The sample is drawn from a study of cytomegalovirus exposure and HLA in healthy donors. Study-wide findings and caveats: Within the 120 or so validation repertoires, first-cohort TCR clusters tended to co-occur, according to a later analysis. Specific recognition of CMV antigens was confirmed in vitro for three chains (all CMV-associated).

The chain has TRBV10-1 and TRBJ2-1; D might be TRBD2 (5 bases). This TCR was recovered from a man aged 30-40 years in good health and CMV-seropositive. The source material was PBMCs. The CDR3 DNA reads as TGCGCCAGCAGTGAGTCCGGGATGAATGAGCAGTTCTTC. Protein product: CASSESGMNEQFF.